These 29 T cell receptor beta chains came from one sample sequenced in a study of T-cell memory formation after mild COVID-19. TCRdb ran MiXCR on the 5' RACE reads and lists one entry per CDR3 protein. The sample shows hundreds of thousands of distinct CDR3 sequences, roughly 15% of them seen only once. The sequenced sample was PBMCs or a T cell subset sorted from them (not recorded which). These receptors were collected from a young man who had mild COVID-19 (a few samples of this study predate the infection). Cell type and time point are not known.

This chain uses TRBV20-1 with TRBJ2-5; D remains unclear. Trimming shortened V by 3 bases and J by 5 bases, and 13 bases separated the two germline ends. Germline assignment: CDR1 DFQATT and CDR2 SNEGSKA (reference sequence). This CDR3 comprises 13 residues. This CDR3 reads CSASRRFGETQYF. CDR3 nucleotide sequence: TGCAGTGCTAGTCGTAGGTTTGGCGAGACCCAGTACTTC.

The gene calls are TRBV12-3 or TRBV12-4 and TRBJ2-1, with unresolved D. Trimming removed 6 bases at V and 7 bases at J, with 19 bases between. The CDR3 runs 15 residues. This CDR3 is CASSTWTGLPNEQFF. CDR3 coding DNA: TGTGCCAGCAGCACATGGACGGGCCTCCCGAATGAGCAGTTCTTC.

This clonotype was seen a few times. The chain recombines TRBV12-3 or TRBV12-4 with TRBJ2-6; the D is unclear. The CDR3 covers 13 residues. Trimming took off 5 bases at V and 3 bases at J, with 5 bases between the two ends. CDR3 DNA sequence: TGTGCCAGCAGTATTGATGGGGCCAACGTCCTGACTTTC. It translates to CASSIDGANVLTF.

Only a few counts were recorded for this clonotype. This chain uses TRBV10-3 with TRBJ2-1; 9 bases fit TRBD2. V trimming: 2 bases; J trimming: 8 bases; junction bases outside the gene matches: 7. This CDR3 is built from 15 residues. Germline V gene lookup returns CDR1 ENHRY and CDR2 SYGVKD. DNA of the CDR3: TGTGCCATCAGTGAGCCGGCGGGGGGGCTCCATGAGCAGTTCTTC. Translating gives CAISEPAGGLHEQFF.

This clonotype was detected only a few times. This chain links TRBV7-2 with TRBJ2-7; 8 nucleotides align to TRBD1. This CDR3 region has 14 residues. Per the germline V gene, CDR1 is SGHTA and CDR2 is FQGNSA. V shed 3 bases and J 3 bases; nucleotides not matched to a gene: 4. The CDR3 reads CASSFAGTGYEQYV. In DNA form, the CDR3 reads TGTGCCAGCAGCTTCGCCGGGACAGGCTACGAGCAGTACGTC.

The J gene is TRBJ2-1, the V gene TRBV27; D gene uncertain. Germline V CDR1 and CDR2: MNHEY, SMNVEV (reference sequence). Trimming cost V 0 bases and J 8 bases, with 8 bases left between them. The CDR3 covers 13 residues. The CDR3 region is CASSLSERDEQFF. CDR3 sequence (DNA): TGTGCCAGCAGTTTATCGGAACGAGATGAGCAGTTCTTC.

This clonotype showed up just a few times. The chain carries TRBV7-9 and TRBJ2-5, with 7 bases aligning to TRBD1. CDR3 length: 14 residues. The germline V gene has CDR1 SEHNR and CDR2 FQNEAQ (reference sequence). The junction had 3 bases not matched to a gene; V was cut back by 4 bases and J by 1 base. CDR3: CASSYRTGQETQYF. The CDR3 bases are TGTGCCAGCAGCTACCGGACAGGCCAAGAGACCCAGTACTTC.

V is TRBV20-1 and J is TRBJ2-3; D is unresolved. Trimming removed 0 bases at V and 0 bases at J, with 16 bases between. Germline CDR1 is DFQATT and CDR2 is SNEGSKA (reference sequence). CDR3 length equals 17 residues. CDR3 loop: CSARDARLTPSTDTQYF. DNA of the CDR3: TGCAGTGCTAGAGATGCCAGGCTGACACCCAGCACAGATACGCAGTATTTT.

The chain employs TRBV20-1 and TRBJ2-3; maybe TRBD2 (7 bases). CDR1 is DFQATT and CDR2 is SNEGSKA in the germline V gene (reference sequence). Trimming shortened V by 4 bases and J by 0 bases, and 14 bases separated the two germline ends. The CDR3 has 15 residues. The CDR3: CSAKGGLSSTDTQYF. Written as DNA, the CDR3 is TGCAGTGCTAAAGGGGGACTATCTAGCACAGATACGCAGTATTTT.

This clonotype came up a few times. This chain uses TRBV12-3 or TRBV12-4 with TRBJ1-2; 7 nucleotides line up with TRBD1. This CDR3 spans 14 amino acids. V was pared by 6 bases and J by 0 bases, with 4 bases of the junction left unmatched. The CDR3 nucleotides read TGTGCCAGCAGCCGGGACAGTCCTAACTATGGCTACACCTTC. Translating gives CASSRDSPNYGYTF.

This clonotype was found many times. For the CDR3, the DNA is TGTGCCAGCAGCGGCCCTAACACCGGGGAGCTGTTTTTT. It is translated as CASSGPNTGELFF. The chain couples TRBV9 to TRBJ2-2; no firm D call. Germline-derived CDR1 and CDR2 are SGDLS and YYNGEE. This CDR3 has 13 residues. V gave up 3 bases and J gave up 2 bases, with 5 bases separating them.

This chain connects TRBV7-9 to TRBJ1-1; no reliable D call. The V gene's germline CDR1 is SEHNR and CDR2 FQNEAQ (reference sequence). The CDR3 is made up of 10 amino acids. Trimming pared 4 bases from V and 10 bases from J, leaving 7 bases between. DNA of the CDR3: TGTGCCAGCAGCTCTAGGTCAGCTTTCTTT. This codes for CASSSRSAFF.

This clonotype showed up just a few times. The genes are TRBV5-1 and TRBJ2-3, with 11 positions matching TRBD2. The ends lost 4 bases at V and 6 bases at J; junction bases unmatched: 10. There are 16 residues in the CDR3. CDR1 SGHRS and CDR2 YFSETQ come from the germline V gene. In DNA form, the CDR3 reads TGCGCCAGCAGCAGCGGGCTAGCGGGGGGCTCCGATACGCAGTATTTT. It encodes CASSSGLAGGSDTQYF.

CDR3 protein: CASSRDTPGGNQPQHF. The CDR3 bases are TGTGCCAGCAGCCGTGACACACCCGGGGGCAATCAGCCCCAGCATTTT. The J gene is TRBJ1-5, the V gene TRBV6-5; D is ambiguous. V lost 6 bases and J 2 bases, leaving 17 bases between the germline ends. Germline V gene lookup returns CDR1 MNHEY and CDR2 SVGAGI. This CDR3 contains 16 residues.

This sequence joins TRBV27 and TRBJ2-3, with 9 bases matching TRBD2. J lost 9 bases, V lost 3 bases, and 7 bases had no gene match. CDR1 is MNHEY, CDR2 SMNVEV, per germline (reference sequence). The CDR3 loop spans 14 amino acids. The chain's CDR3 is CASSFLAGITTQYF. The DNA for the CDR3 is TGTGCCAGCAGTTTCCTAGCGGGGATCACCACGCAGTATTTT.

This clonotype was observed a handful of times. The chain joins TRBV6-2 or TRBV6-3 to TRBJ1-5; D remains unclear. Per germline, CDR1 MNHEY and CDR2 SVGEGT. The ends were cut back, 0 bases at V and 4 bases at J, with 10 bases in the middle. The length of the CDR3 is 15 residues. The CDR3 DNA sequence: TGTGCCAGCAGTTACTCGATCAGCGGGAATCAGCCCCAGCATTTT. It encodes CASSYSISGNQPQHF.

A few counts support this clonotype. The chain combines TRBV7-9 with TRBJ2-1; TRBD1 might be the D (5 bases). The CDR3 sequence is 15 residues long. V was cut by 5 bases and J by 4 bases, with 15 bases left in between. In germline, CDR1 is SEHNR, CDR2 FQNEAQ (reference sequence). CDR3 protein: CASSPRLGAYNEQFF. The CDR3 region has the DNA TGTGCCAGCAGCCCCCGACTTGGGGCTTACAATGAGCAGTTCTTC. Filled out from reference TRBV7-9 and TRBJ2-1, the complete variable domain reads DTGVSQNPRHKITKRGQNVTFRCDPISEHNRLYWYRQTLGQGPEFLTYFQNEAQLEKSRLLSDRFSAERPKGSFSTLEIQRTEQGDSAMYLCASSPRLGAYNEQFFGPGTRLTVL.

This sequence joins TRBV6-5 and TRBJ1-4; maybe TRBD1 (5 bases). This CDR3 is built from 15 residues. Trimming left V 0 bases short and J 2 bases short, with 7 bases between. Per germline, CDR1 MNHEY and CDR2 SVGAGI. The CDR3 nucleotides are TGTGCCAGCAGTTACTCGCGGGGGACTAATGAAAAACTGTTTTTT. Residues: CASSYSRGTNEKLFF.

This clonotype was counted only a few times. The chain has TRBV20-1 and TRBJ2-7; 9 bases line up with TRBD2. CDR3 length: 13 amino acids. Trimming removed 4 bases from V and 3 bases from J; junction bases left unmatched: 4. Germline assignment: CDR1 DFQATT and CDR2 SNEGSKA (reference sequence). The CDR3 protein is CSAMSSGIYEQYV. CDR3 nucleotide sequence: TGCAGTGCTATGTCTAGCGGGATCTACGAGCAGTACGTC.

The CDR3 region is CASSLAGTGGPYEQYF. In DNA form, the CDR3 reads TGTGCCAGCAGCTTGGCCGGGACAGGGGGGCCCTACGAGCAGTACTTC. The chain joins TRBV5-6 to TRBJ2-7; TRBD1 matches 11 bases. Germline V gives CDR1 SGHDT, CDR2 YYEEEE. CDR3 length: 16 residues. The ends lost 0 bases at V and 2 bases at J; junction bases unmatched: 4.

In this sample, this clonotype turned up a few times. The DNA of the CDR3 is TGCAGTGCTAGGAGCCTATCGGGACCCCTCCACTTT. It is translated as CSARSLSGPLHF. The genes are TRBV20-1 and TRBJ1-6; the D is unclear. The V end lost 3 bases, the J end lost 12 bases, and 12 bases lay between the germline ends. The CDR3 spans 12 residues. The germline CDR1 and CDR2 sequences are DFQATT and SNEGSKA (reference sequence).

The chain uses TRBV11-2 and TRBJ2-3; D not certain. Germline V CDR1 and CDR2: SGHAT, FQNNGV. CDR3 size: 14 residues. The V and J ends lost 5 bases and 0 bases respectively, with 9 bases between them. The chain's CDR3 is CASSQTVSTDTQYF. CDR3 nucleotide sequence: TGTGCCAGCAGCCAAACGGTGAGCACAGATACGCAGTATTTT.

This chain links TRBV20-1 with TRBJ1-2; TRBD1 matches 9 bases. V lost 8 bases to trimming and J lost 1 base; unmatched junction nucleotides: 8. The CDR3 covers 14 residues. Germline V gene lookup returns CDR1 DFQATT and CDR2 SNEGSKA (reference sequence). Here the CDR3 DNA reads TGCAGTCTACAGGGGGCGCGGGGTAACTATGGCTACACCTTC. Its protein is CSLQGARGNYGYTF.

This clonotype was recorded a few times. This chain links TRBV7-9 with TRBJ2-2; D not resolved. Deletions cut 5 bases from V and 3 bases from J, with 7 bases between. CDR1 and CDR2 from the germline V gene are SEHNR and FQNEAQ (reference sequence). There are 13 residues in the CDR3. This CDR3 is CASSRGYTGELFF. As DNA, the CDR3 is TGTGCCAGCAGCCGAGGCTACACCGGGGAGCTGTTTTTT. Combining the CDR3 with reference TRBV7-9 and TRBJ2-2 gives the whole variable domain DTGVSQNPRHKITKRGQNVTFRCDPISEHNRLYWYRQTLGQGPEFLTYFQNEAQLEKSRLLSDRFSAERPKGSFSTLEIQRTEQGDSAMYLCASSRGYTGELFFGEGSRLTVL.

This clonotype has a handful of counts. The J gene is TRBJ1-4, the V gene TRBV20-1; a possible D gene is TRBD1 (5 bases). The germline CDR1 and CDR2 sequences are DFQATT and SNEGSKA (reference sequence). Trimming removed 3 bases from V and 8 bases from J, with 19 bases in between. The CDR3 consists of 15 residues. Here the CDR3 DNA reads TGCAGTGCTAGCGACCCTGGGACCTTCAGCGAAAAACTGTTTTTT. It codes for CSASDPGTFSEKLFF.

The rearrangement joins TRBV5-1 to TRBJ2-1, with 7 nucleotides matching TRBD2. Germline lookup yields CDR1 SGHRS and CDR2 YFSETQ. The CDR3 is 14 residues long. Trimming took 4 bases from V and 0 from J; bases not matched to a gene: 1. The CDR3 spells CASSLADSYNEQFF. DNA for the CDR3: TGCGCCAGCAGCCTAGCGGACTCCTACAATGAGCAGTTCTTC.

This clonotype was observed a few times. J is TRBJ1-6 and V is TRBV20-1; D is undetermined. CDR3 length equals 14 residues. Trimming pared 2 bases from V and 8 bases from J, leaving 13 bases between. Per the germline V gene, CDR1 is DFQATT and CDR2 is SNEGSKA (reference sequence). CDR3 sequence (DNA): TGCAGTGCTAGACTCCGGGCCGGTGATTCACCCCTCCACTTT. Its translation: CSARLRAGDSPLHF.

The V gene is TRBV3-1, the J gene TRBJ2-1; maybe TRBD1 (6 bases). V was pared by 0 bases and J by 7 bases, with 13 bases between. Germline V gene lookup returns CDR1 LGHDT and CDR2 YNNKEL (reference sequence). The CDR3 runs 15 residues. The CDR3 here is CASSQEQGLRNEQFF. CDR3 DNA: TGTGCCAGCAGCCAAGAACAGGGCCTGAGAAATGAGCAGTTCTTC.

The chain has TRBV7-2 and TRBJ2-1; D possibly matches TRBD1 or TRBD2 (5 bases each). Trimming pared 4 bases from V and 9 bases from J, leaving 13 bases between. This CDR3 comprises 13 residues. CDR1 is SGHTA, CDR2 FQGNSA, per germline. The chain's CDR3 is CASSSSNGGEQFF. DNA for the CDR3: TGTGCCAGCAGCTCCTCAAATGGGGGTGAGCAGTTCTTC.